This TCR beta chain derives from a study of blood T cell repertoires in COVID-19. Germline CDR1 reads MDHEN; CDR2 reads SYDVKM. CDR3 length equals 14 residues. Sequenced by immunoSEQ multiplex PCR; TCRdb stores in-frame clones only, minus some. The sample lists approximately 310,000 clones; around 90% were seen once. On this clone itself: A junction end diverges from the germline sequence, so it may reflect a read error.

This TCR derives from a man between 60 and 75 years old who had recovered from COVID-19. The chain has TRBV28 and TRBJ1-5; D ambiguous. Specimen: PBMCs or T cells enriched from blood (not recorded which). The CDR3 bases are TGTGCCACCAGTCGGTCAGGAAGCAATCAGCCCCAGCATTTT. Its translation is CATSRSGSNQPQHF.